The TCR beta chain described here comes from a study of read filtering for tumor transcriptome and immune sequencing. Study context: R-ISS stage counts were roughly 8 for I, 16 for II, about seven for III. The study, taken as a whole, reports: About 80% of IR-seq clonotypes had one read, totaling about 4% of reads; RNA-seq: about 74% and 41%.

The CDR3 runs 13 residues. The trim removed 4 bases at V and 6 bases at J, leaving 4 bases unmatched. CDR1 and CDR2 (germline): SEHNR, FQNEAQ (reference sequence). This clonotype came up many times. Its antigen remains unknown. This library used 300 to 450 ng RNA and molecular barcoded adaptors spanning alpha/delta and beta/gamma chains. MiXCR, run by TCRdb on the reads, gives a single entry per CDR3 protein. This sample yields some 40,000 distinct CDR3 sequences, of which roughly 12% are seen a single time; approximately 34% belongs to the top ten. The receptor comes from a donor at least 40 years old with multiple myeloma. This rearrangement joins TRBV7-9 to TRBJ1-2, with 8 bases matching TRBD1. Sequenced material: a population of CD138-negative cells sorted from bone marrow. CDR3 DNA: TGTGCCAGCAGCTCTGGCAGGGGGCATGGCTACACCTTC. This gives the protein CASSSGRGHGYTF. Combining the CDR3 with reference TRBV7-9 and TRBJ1-2 gives the whole variable domain DTGVSQNPRHKITKRGQNVTFRCDPISEHNRLYWYRQTLGQGPEFLTYFQNEAQLEKSRLLSDRFSAERPKGSFSTLEIQRTEQGDSAMYLCASSSGRGHGYTFGSGTRLTVV.